These 3 T cell receptor beta chains were sequenced from one sample in a study of CD8 T cells in Susac syndrome. After extraction with the RNeasy kit, about 0.45 to 1 ug of the RNA was reverse transcribed using random hexamers. Using its own MiXCR run on the immunoSEQ multiplex PCR reads, TCRdb lists one record per CDR3 protein. The sample yields over 200,000 distinct CDR3 sequences, over 90% seen once. Sequenced material: CD4+ T cells from PBMCs. Receptor source: a human donor with multiple sclerosis.

This chain connects TRBV20-1 to TRBJ2-1, with D perhaps matching TRBD1 (5 bases). The CDR3 totals 13 residues. V was cut by 5 bases and J by 9 bases, with 17 bases left in between. Germline-derived CDR1 and CDR2 are DFQATT and SNEGSKA (reference sequence). CDR3 loop: CSASSGQGGEQFF. For the CDR3, the DNA is TGCAGTGCTTCTTCTGGGCAGGGCGGTGAGCAGTTCTTC.

This chain uses TRBV29-1 with TRBJ2-2; D is ambiguous. The germline CDR1 and CDR2 sequences are SQVTM and ANQGSEA. V was shortened by 6 bases and J by 3 bases, with 14 bases between the two germline ends. This CDR3 has 14 amino acids. CDR3: CSVAARSDTGELFF. CDR3 nucleotides: TGCAGCGTAGCAGCTCGGTCGGACACCGGGGAGCTGTTTTTT.

The chain is built from TRBV19 and TRBJ1-1; possible D gene TRBD1, 6 bases. With 3 bases removed from V and 4 bases from J, the gap between germline ends came to 9 bases. Germline CDR1 reads LNHDA; CDR2 reads SQIVND (reference sequence). The CDR3 loop spans 13 amino acids. DNA for the CDR3: TGTGCCAGTAGTATCGGGGGGCTCACTGAAGCTTTCTTT. As protein: CASSIGGLTEAFF. The full variable domain, rest sourced from reference TRBV19 and TRBJ1-1, is DGGITQSPKYLFRKEGQNVTLSCEQNLNHDAMYWYRQDPGQGLRLIYYSQIVNDFQKGDIAEGYSVSREKKESFPLTVTSAQKNPTAFYLCASSIGGLTEAFFGQGTRLTVV.